These 14 T cell receptor beta chains were all obtained from the same sample, sequenced in a study of immune heterogeneity within non-small cell lung tumors. Multiplex PCR was performed with 32 V and 13 J primers, and it amplified TCR beta CDR3. MiXCR, run by TCRdb on the multiplex PCR reads, gives a single entry per CDR3 protein. The sample shows about 22,000 distinct CDR3 sequences, about 25% of them seen only once. Bulk tumor genomic DNA constituted the template, at around 600 ng per sample. Biopsies, several per primary tumor and spaced far apart, were collected during surgery. Newly diagnosed with untreated non-small cell lung cancer, the patients underwent curative surgery. The sample consisted of lung tumor tissue. The receptors stem from a man aged 35 to 55 with non-small cell lung cancer.

V is TRBV10-1 and J is TRBJ2-1; no reliable D call. Trimming removed 3 bases at V and 9 bases at J, with 12 bases between. Germline-derived CDR1 and CDR2 are WNHNN and SYGVQD (reference sequence). CDR3 length: 13 residues. DNA of the CDR3: TGCGCCAGCAGTGATCACCAAAGGTTTGAGCAGTTCTTC. Its translation: CASSDHQRFEQFF.

In its sample, this clonotype was seen a few times. The V gene is TRBV2, the J gene TRBJ2-2, with D perhaps matching TRBD1 (6 bases). This CDR3 region has 15 residues. Germline-derived CDR1 and CDR2 are SNHLY and FYNNEI. V was clipped by 2 bases and J by 5 bases, with 12 bases between them. CDR3 DNA: TGTGCCAGCAGTGAACAGGGGCGCTGGACCGGGGAGCTGTTTTTT. It translates to CASSEQGRWTGELFF.

V usage is TRBV5-1 and J usage is TRBJ2-5; D remains unclear. V lost 0 bases to trimming and J lost 5 bases, with 11 bases between them. Germline V CDR1 and CDR2: SGHRS, YFSETQ. The CDR3 consists of 14 residues. The CDR3 sequence: CASSLVQRRETQYF. The CDR3 bases are TGCGCCAGCAGCTTGGTGCAGCGCCGGGAGACCCAGTACTTC.

With regard to this clonotype: A much larger clone lies one base from this, so it may be a read error. This chain uses TRBV19 with TRBJ1-2; 8 nucleotides match TRBD1. CDR3 length equals 15 residues. CDR1 and CDR2 (germline): LNHDA, SQIVND (reference sequence). V dropped 5 bases and J dropped 4; count of bases not matched to a gene: 9. As DNA, the CDR3 is TGTGCCAGTAGTTTCGGACAGGGTCTAAGCTATGGCTACACCTTC. Amino acid sequence: CASSFGQGLSYGYTF. The full variable domain, completed using reference TRBV19 and TRBJ1-2, is DGGITQSPKYLFRKEGQNVTLSCEQNLNHDAMYWYRQDPGQGLRLIYYSQIVNDFQKGDIAEGYSVSREKKESFPLTVTSAQKNPTAFYLCASSFGQGLSYGYTFGSGTRLTVV.

This clonotype was recorded many times. V and J are TRBV6-5 and TRBJ2-1, with a tentative D call TRBD2 (7 bases). This CDR3 is 16 amino acids long. Germline V gene lookup returns CDR1 MNHEY and CDR2 SVGAGI. With 1 base removed from V and 6 bases from J, the gap between germline ends came to 16 bases. CDR3 in amino acids: CASSYLGAGDLNEQFF. CDR3 nucleotide sequence: TGTGCCAGCAGTTACTTGGGGGCGGGAGATCTCAATGAGCAGTTCTTC.

This clonotype was found many times. The DNA for the CDR3 is TGCAGTGCTAGACCCCTCCCGGGGGGCGCAGGGGAGACCCAGTACTTC. Residues: CSARPLPGGAGETQYF. The gene calls are TRBV20-1 and TRBJ2-5, with TRBD2 as a possible D gene (7 bases). Germline CDR1 reads DFQATT; CDR2 reads SNEGSKA (reference sequence). Trimming shortened V by 2 bases and J by 5 bases, and 21 bases separated the two germline ends. The CDR3 spans 16 residues.

This clonotype is deemed medium-sized. The chain links TRBV12-3 or TRBV12-4 to TRBJ2-7; 9 bases agree with TRBD1. The CDR3 consists of 13 residues. The V and J ends lost 6 bases and 4 bases, in that order; junction bases with no gene match: 4. DNA for the CDR3: TGTGCCAGCAGCCTACAGGGGGCTTACGAGCAGTACTTC. Protein: CASSLQGAYEQYF.

This clonotype has ten or more counts. The V call is TRBV30, the J call TRBJ1-1; 7 nucleotides align to TRBD1. V was pared by 3 bases and J by 1 base, with 2 bases of the junction left unmatched. Per germline, CDR1 GTSNPN and CDR2 SVGIG (reference sequence). The CDR3 totals 13 residues. CDR3 DNA: TGTGCCTGGAGCGGACAGGCGAACACTGAAGCTTTCTTT. This encodes CAWSGQANTEAFF.

This clonotype was observed a few times. The chain combines TRBV6-6 with TRBJ2-1; no clear D gene. Trimming took 2 bases from V and 1 from J, leaving 6 bases between them. CDR3 length: 14 amino acids. From germline, CDR1 is MNHNY and CDR2 SVGAGI (reference sequence). CDR3 in DNA: TGTGCCAGCAGTTACGGGGTTTCCTACAATGAGCAGTTCTTC. Amino acid sequence: CASSYGVSYNEQFF.

This chain links TRBV4-3 with TRBJ1-5, with D tentatively TRBD1 (6 bases). The CDR3 loop spans 13 amino acids. Germline assignment: CDR1 LGHNA and CDR2 YSLEER. The germline V and J ends were trimmed by 4 bases and 5 bases, with 9 bases remaining between them. CDR3 in amino acids: CASSPRTDQPQHF. As DNA, the CDR3 is TGCGCCAGCAGCCCCAGGACAGATCAGCCCCAGCATTTT.

This clonotype is medium-sized in the sample. The V gene is TRBV15, the J gene TRBJ1-5; 8 nucleotides agree with TRBD1. Losses at the gene ends were 7 bases for V and 3 bases for J; bases not matched to a gene: 8. This CDR3 region has 15 residues. Germline V gene lookup returns CDR1 LNHNV and CDR2 YYDKDF (reference sequence). The CDR3 sequence: CATKTDRVANQPQHF. Here the CDR3 DNA reads TGTGCCACCAAAACGGACAGGGTGGCCAATCAGCCCCAGCATTTT.

By proportion, this clonotype is medium-sized (0.01 to 0.1%). The gene calls are TRBV19 and TRBJ2-7; 10 bases map to TRBD1. From germline, CDR1 is LNHDA and CDR2 SQIVND (reference sequence). J was trimmed by 4 bases and V by 4 bases; bases with no gene match: 4. This CDR3 contains 14 residues. CDR3 sequence reads: CASSRGTGVYEQYF. CDR3 in DNA: TGTGCCAGTAGTAGAGGGACAGGGGTTTACGAGCAGTACTTC. Complete variable domain (other parts from reference TRBV19 and TRBJ2-7): DGGITQSPKYLFRKEGQNVTLSCEQNLNHDAMYWYRQDPGQGLRLIYYSQIVNDFQKGDIAEGYSVSREKKESFPLTVTSAQKNPTAFYLCASSRGTGVYEQYFGPGTRLTVT.

This clonotype was detected once. This clone may be a read error of a much larger clone one base away. The chain uses TRBV30 and TRBJ1-5; D is unresolved. There are 14 residues in the CDR3. Germline V gene data show CDR1 as GTSNPN and CDR2 as SVGIG (reference sequence). Here the CDR3 DNA reads TGTGCCTGGAGCCGACAAGGGCAGGTTCAGCCCAAGCATTTT. Residues: CAWSRQGQVQPKHF.

Note on this clonotype: A clone one base away is much larger, so this may be a read error. The chain has TRBV7-2 and TRBJ2-7; 8 bases line up with TRBD2. In germline, CDR1 is SGHTA, CDR2 FQGNSA. Germline trimming cut 5 bases from V and 3 bases from J; bases unmatched to any gene: 9. The CDR3 has 15 residues. In nucleotides, the CDR3 is TGTGCCAGCAGCCGAACGGGAGGGAGCGACTACGAGCAGTACTTC. Amino acid sequence: CASSRTGGSDYEQYF. Filled out from reference TRBV7-2 and TRBJ2-7, the complete variable domain reads GAGVSQSPSNKVTEKGKDVELRCDPISGHTALYWYRQSLGQGLEFLIYFQGNSAPDKSGLPSDRFSAERTGGSVSTLTIQRTQQEDSAVYLCASSRTGGSDYEQYFGPGTRLTVT.